The next 28 T cell receptor beta chains were all read from a single sample in a study of blood T cell repertoires in COVID-19. Produced via immunoSEQ multiplex PCR; TCRdb's table is partial and in-frame only. The sample consists of 84,000 or so clones, nearly 90% of them appearing once. The sample consisted of peripheral blood. Every receptor here comes from a man aged 65-85 years with acute or convalescent COVID-19.

The rearrangement links TRBV9 to TRBJ2-5; maybe TRBD1 (6 bases). V lost 0 bases to trimming and J lost 3 bases, with 12 bases between them. The CDR3 consists of 15 residues. Looked up from germline, CDR1 is SGDLS and CDR2 is YYNGEE. CDR3 sequence: CASSVGSRGEETQYF. The CDR3 bases are TGTGCCAGCAGCGTAGGCAGCAGGGGAGAAGAGACCCAGTACTTC.

This clone was observed once. V gene TRBV10-3 combines with J gene TRBJ1-5; tentatively, D is TRBD1 (5 bases). Germline values: CDR1 ENHRY, CDR2 SYGVKD. V shed 3 bases and J shed 6 bases, with 12 bases lying between them. This CDR3 spans 14 amino acids. The CDR3 sequence: CAISEGESGQPQHF. In DNA, the CDR3 is TGTGCCATCAGTGAAGGGGAATCGGGTCAGCCCCAGCATTTT.

This sequence joins TRBV3-1 (or the pseudogene TRBV3-2) and TRBJ1-6; no definite D call. V lost 1 base, J lost 9 bases, and 7 bases lay in between. The germline CDR1 and CDR2 sequences are LGHDT and YNNKEL (reference sequence). The CDR3 contains 13 residues. CDR3 residues: CASSQVMSSPLHF. CDR3 DNA sequence: TGTGCCAGCAGCCAAGTAATGAGTTCACCCCTCCACTTT.

CDR3 protein: CASSLRTGVTHNEQFF. Here the CDR3 DNA reads TGTGCCAGCAGCCTCCGGACAGGGGTGACGCACAATGAGCAGTTCTTC. The V gene is TRBV7-3, the J gene TRBJ2-1; 9 bases match TRBD1. V dropped 5 bases and J dropped 5; count of bases not matched to a gene: 10. CDR1 SGHTA and CDR2 FQGTGA come from the germline V gene. The CDR3 has 16 amino acids.

The CDR3 nucleotides read TGTGCCAGCAGCTTAGGACTAGCTCTCGCCGAGCAGTACTTC. Protein sequence: CASSLGLALAEQYF. The chain is built from TRBV13 and TRBJ2-7; perhaps TRBD2 as D (6 bases). The CDR3 runs 14 residues. Germline V lookup: CDR1 PRHDT, CDR2 FYEKMQ (reference sequence). Trimming pared 0 bases from V and 6 bases from J, leaving 12 bases between.

The chain couples TRBV3-1 (or the pseudogene TRBV3-2) to TRBJ2-1, with 16 bases fitting TRBD2. Trimming removed 2 bases from V and 5 bases from J; junction bases left unmatched: 9. The CDR3 loop spans 19 amino acids. In germline, CDR1 is LGHDT, CDR2 YNNKEL (reference sequence). The chain's CDR3 is CASSQSGLAGGPQHNEQFF. The CDR3 region has the DNA TGTGCCAGCAGCCAATCGGGACTAGCGGGGGGGCCGCAGCACAATGAGCAGTTCTTC.

This sequence joins TRBV11-2 and TRBJ1-4, with 9 positions matching TRBD1. J lost 2 bases, V lost 5 bases, and 6 bases had no gene match. This CDR3 region has 16 residues. The V gene's germline CDR1 is SGHAT and CDR2 FQNNGV. CDR3: CASSPRQGGTNEKLFF. DNA of the CDR3: TGTGCCAGCAGCCCAAGACAGGGGGGTACTAATGAAAAACTGTTTTTT.

The chain couples TRBV5-6 to TRBJ2-7; possibly TRBD1 for D (5 bases). Germline CDR1 and CDR2: SGHDT and YYEEEE. Between the trimmed V and J ends, which lost 4 bases and 6 bases, there was a span of 17 bases. This CDR3 is 14 amino acids long. The CDR3 here is CASSRGTPVSEQYF. CDR3 bases: TGTGCCAGCAGCAGGGGTACCCCGGTGTCCGAGCAGTACTTC.

The chain couples TRBV5-4 to TRBJ2-2; D possibly corresponds to TRBD2 (6 bases). The CDR3 contains 18 residues. Trimming stripped 0 bases from V and 3 bases from J, with 18 bases between. Germline V gene lookup returns CDR1 SGHNT and CDR2 YYREEE (reference sequence). Here the CDR3 reads CASSLGDLGGTDTGELFF. In nucleotides, the CDR3 is TGTGCCAGCAGCTTGGGGGACCTAGGAGGGACTGACACCGGGGAGCTGTTTTTT.

The chain couples TRBV5-1 to TRBJ1-6; 9 positions match TRBD1. The CDR3 totals 16 residues. CDR1 SGHRS and CDR2 YFSETQ come from the germline V gene. V lost 0 bases to trimming and J lost 7 bases; unmatched junction nucleotides: 5. The CDR3 is CASSLVTGGLNSPLHF. The CDR3 DNA follows: TGCGCCAGCAGCTTGGTAACAGGGGGCTTGAATTCACCCCTCCACTTT.

The chain carries TRBV7-6 and TRBJ1-2, with D hard to call. The germline gives CDR1 SGHVS, CDR2 FNYEAQ. V lost 0 bases, J lost 7 bases, and 12 bases lay in between. The length of the CDR3 is 14 residues. The CDR3 bases are TGTGCCAGCAGCTTAGCGGGAGAGGACGGTGGCTACACCTTC. It codes for CASSLAGEDGGYTF.

The chain couples TRBV7-3 to TRBJ2-1; D may be TRBD1 (6 bases). V was shortened by 5 bases and J by 5 bases, with 10 bases between the two germline ends. The length of the CDR3 is 13 residues. Germline CDR1 is SGHTA and CDR2 is FQGTGA. The CDR3: CASSHRTDNEQFF. In DNA, the CDR3 is TGTGCCAGCAGCCATAGGACAGACAATGAGCAGTTCTTC.

This chain uses TRBV7-4 with TRBJ2-6, with TRBD1 matching 7 bases. Per germline, CDR1 SGHVT and CDR2 SQSDAQ. The CDR3 totals 19 residues. The ends lost 0 bases at V and 0 bases at J; junction bases unmatched: 8. CDR3 DNA sequence: TGTGCCAGCAGCTTAGCACCCGGGACAGAGAACTCTGGGGCCAACGTCCTGACTTTC. Translation gives CASSLAPGTENSGANVLTF.

This rearrangement joins TRBV28 to TRBJ1-2; D might be TRBD1 (6 bases). This CDR3 contains 18 residues. Trimming took off 1 base at V and 5 bases at J, with 23 bases between the two ends. CDR1 is MDHEN and CDR2 is SYDVKM in the germline V gene. CDR3 coding DNA: TGTGCCAGCAGTTTATTTCCCCCGACAGGCCCACCGGGTTATGGCTACACCTTC. As protein: CASSLFPPTGPPGYGYTF.

The gene calls are TRBV5-1 and TRBJ1-4; the match to TRBD1 covers 9 bases. After removal of 7 bases from V and 3 bases from J, the junction contained 10 bases not matched to a gene. Germline CDR1 SGHRS, CDR2 YFSETQ. The CDR3 consists of 16 residues. The CDR3 DNA reads TGCGCCAGCGCCGCCGGGACAGGGTCTCCTAATGAAAAACTGTTTTTT. Its protein is CASAAGTGSPNEKLFF.

In its sample, this clone was seen a few times. The chain couples TRBV28 to TRBJ2-7; 9 bases align to TRBD1. CDR1 is MDHEN and CDR2 is SYDVKM in the germline V gene. This CDR3 spans 14 amino acids. V trimming: 8 bases; J trimming: 6 bases; junction bases outside the gene matches: 11. For the CDR3, the DNA is TGTGCCAGCCTTATGGGGGACAGGGTTACCGAGCAGTACTTC. Translation gives CASLMGDRVTEQYF.

The rearrangement joins TRBV7-2 to TRBJ2-7; TRBD1 matches at 7 bases. This CDR3 contains 15 residues. V lost 5 bases to trimming and J lost 5 bases; unmatched junction nucleotides: 12. The germline gives CDR1 SGHTA, CDR2 FQGNSA. This CDR3 is CASSHHRGEKDEQYF. The CDR3 nucleotides are TGTGCCAGCAGCCATCACAGGGGCGAGAAGGACGAGCAGTACTTC. Looking up the rest from reference TRBV7-2 and TRBJ2-7 gives the full variable domain: GAGVSQSPSNKVTEKGKDVELRCDPISGHTALYWYRQSLGQGLEFLIYFQGNSAPDKSGLPSDRFSAERTGGSVSTLTIQRTQQEDSAVYLCASSHHRGEKDEQYFGPGTRLTVT.

This clone showed up just a few times. CDR3 sequence reads: CASSYSRGGFGEQYF. For the CDR3, the DNA is TGTGCCAGCAGCTACTCTCGCGGGGGGTTCGGCGAGCAGTACTTC. The chain joins TRBV7-2 to TRBJ2-7; the match to TRBD2 covers 8 bases. V was pared by 4 bases and J by 6 bases, with 11 bases of the junction left unmatched. This CDR3 spans 15 amino acids. The germline CDR1 and CDR2 sequences are SGHTA and FQGNSA.

The chain carries TRBV2 and TRBJ2-1; TRBD2 matches 9 bases. V trimming: 6 bases; J trimming: 6 bases; junction bases outside the gene matches: 6. In germline, CDR1 is SNHLY, CDR2 FYNNEI. CDR3 length: 14 residues. The CDR3 sequence: CASRQTSGSNEQFF. For the CDR3, the DNA is TGTGCCAGCAGGCAGACTAGCGGTTCCAATGAGCAGTTCTTC. Based on the CDR3 plus reference TRBV2 and TRBJ2-1, the full variable domain is EPEVTQTPSHQVTQMGQEVILRCVPISNHLYFYWYRQILGQKVEFLVSFYNNEISEKSEIFDDQFSVERPDGSNFTLKIRSTKLEDSAMYFCASRQTSGSNEQFFGPGTRLTVL.

The chain has TRBV5-1 and TRBJ1-2, with 12 nucleotides matching TRBD1. V lost 2 bases, J lost 8 bases, and 7 bases stayed unmatched. Germline assignment: CDR1 SGHRS and CDR2 YFSETQ. The CDR3 is made up of 15 amino acids. CDR3 nucleotide sequence: TGCGCCAGCAGCTTAGCCGGGACAGGGGGCGAAGGCTACACCTTC. This gives the protein CASSLAGTGGEGYTF. The whole variable domain, remainder taken from reference TRBV5-1 and TRBJ1-2, is KAGVTQTPRYLIKTRGQQVTLSCSPISGHRSVSWYQQTPGQGLQFLFEYFSETQRNKGNFPGRFSGRQFSNSRSEMNVSTLELGDSALYLCASSLAGTGGEGYTFGSGTRLTVV.

The chain combines TRBV18 with TRBJ2-2; D is perhaps TRBD2 (5 bases). The germline V gene encodes CDR1 KGHSH and CDR2 LQKENI. Trimming removed 1 base from V and 6 bases from J, with 18 bases in between. This CDR3 comprises 17 residues. CDR3 sequence reads: CASSPLVSGLLAGELFF. For the CDR3, the DNA is TGTGCCAGCTCACCACTAGTTTCCGGACTCCTAGCCGGGGAGCTGTTTTTT.

This clone has only one observation. The rearrangement uses TRBV19 and TRBJ2-3; 16 bases match TRBD2. The germline CDR1 and CDR2 sequences are LNHDA and SQIVND (reference sequence). This CDR3 has 21 residues. V shed 3 bases, J shed 3 bases, and the junction held 15 bases outside the gene matches. CDR3 in amino acids: CASSIRPGTSGRAMRTDTQYF. Here the CDR3 DNA reads TGTGCCAGTAGTATTCGACCAGGGACTAGCGGGAGGGCCATGAGGACAGATACGCAGTATTTT.

The V call is TRBV18, the J call TRBJ2-1; 7 bases line up with TRBD2. The trim removed 2 bases at V and 10 bases at J, leaving 17 bases unmatched. In germline, CDR1 is KGHSH, CDR2 LQKENI. The CDR3 extends over 17 amino acids. The CDR3 loop is CASSPGRALAGDTEQFF. DNA of the CDR3: TGTGCCAGCTCACCAGGGAGGGCTTTGGCGGGAGATACCGAGCAGTTCTTC.

The chain joins TRBV19 to TRBJ2-1, with TRBD2 matching 14 bases. The junction had 4 bases not matched to a gene; V was cut back by 4 bases and J by 8 bases. This CDR3 is built from 15 residues. The germline CDR1 and CDR2 sequences are LNHDA and SQIVND (reference sequence). CDR3 protein: CASSRTSGRWYEQFF. The CDR3 DNA reads TGTGCCAGTAGTAGGACTAGCGGGAGGTGGTATGAGCAGTTCTTC. Using reference TRBV19 and TRBJ2-1 for the parts outside the CDR3, the full variable domain is DGGITQSPKYLFRKEGQNVTLSCEQNLNHDAMYWYRQDPGQGLRLIYYSQIVNDFQKGDIAEGYSVSREKKESFPLTVTSAQKNPTAFYLCASSRTSGRWYEQFFGPGTRLTVL.

The gene calls are TRBV28 and TRBJ2-1; possible D gene TRBD1, 6 bases. V lost 6 bases, J lost 0 bases, and 9 bases lay in between. The CDR3 is made up of 14 amino acids. Germline-derived CDR1 and CDR2 are MDHEN and SYDVKM. The CDR3 DNA sequence: TGTGCCAGCAGCGGACAGCCCTCCTACAATGAGCAGTTCTTC. Translation gives CASSGQPSYNEQFF.

This chain connects TRBV9 to TRBJ1-1; 7 nucleotides align to TRBD1. The CDR3 contains 16 residues. Germline lookup yields CDR1 SGDLS and CDR2 YYNGEE. The V segment lost 3 bases and the J segment 1 base; nucleotides outside the gene matches: 9. CDR3 coding DNA: TGTGCCAGCAGCGACCGCCTGGGACAGAGGAACACTGAAGCTTTCTTT. Protein: CASSDRLGQRNTEAFF.

The J gene is TRBJ1-5, the V gene TRBV19; 9 nucleotides align to TRBD1. V was pared by 6 bases and J by 9 bases, with 9 bases of the junction left unmatched. CDR3 length: 14 amino acids. Germline V lookup: CDR1 LNHDA, CDR2 SQIVND (reference sequence). The CDR3 protein is CASRTGTGLPPQHF. The CDR3 DNA reads as TGTGCCAGTAGAACCGGGACAGGGCTTCCGCCCCAGCATTTT.

The chain couples TRBV6-5 to TRBJ2-3; 10 bases match TRBD2. Losses at the gene ends were 6 bases for V and 4 bases for J; bases not matched to a gene: 4. This CDR3 has 14 residues. Germline V CDR1 and CDR2: MNHEY, SVGAGI. The CDR3 is CASRKRGGADTQYF. In DNA, the CDR3 is TGTGCCAGCAGGAAGCGGGGGGGCGCAGATACGCAGTATTTT.